This entry features one TCR beta chain sequence. Its antigen is still unknown. PCR was performed using 60 Vbeta and 13 Jbeta primers. Assay: immunoSEQ multiplex PCR; the TCRdb copy retains only in-frame clones and omits some. The sample shows about 120,000 clones, about 86% of them seen only once. The donors (healthy individuals) were bone marrow donors. The data stem from a study of cytomegalovirus exposure and HLA in healthy donors. Study-level findings and limits: In a later analysis, a missense DCLRE1C variant was linked to TCR beta V- and J-gene trimming.

Germline CDR1 reads PRHDT; CDR2 reads FYEKMQ (reference sequence). CDR3 length: 15 residues. The trim removed 0 bases at V and 6 bases at J, leaving 5 bases unmatched. The gene calls are TRBV13 and TRBJ1-2; 9 positions agree with TRBD1. The sample was PBMCs. This clonotype was obtained from a woman in her 40s in good health and CMV-seronegative. This chain's CDR3 is CASSLGLTGGDGYTF. The CDR3 DNA reads as TGTGCCAGCAGCTTAGGCCTGACAGGGGGGGATGGCTACACCTTC.